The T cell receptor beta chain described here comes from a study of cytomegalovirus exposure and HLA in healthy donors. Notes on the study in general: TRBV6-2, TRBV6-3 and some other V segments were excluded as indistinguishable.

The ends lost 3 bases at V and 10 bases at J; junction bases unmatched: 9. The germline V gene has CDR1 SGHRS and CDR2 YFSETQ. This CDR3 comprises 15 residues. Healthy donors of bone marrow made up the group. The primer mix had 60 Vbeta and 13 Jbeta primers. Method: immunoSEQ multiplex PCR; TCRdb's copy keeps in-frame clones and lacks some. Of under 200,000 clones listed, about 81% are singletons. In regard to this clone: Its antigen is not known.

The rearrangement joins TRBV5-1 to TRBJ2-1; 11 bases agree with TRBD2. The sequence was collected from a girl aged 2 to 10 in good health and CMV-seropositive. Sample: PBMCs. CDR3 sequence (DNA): TGCGCCAGCAGCTCTTTTGGACTAGCGGGTTGGGAGCAGTTCTTC. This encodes CASSSFGLAGWEQFF.